Below, 23 T cell receptor beta chains from the same sample are listed, as sequenced in a study of chemoradiotherapy in HPV16-positive cancers. Using immunoSEQ multiplex PCR, the repertoire was profiled, and TCRdb retains in-frame clones only, with some absent. The sample yields around 7,400 clones, around 74% seen once. The sequences come from tumor tissue, collected from a patient who underwent chemoradiotherapy. The receptor source for this set is a human donor with HPV-associated anogenital cancer.

This sequence joins TRBV5-1 and TRBJ2-7; D gene unclear. The germline V gene has CDR1 SGHRS and CDR2 YFSETQ. V was trimmed by 2 bases and J by 3 bases, leaving 9 bases between them. This CDR3 has 13 residues. The CDR3 nucleotides are TGCGCCAGCAGCTTTGGAGCAAACTACGAGCAGTACTTC. Protein sequence: CASSFGANYEQYF.

This chain links TRBV19 with TRBJ2-7; D remains unclear. The CDR3 is 13 residues long. The V end lost 5 bases, the J end lost 7 bases, and 15 bases lay between the germline ends. The germline V gene encodes CDR1 LNHDA and CDR2 SQIVND (reference sequence). In nucleotides, the CDR3 is TGTGCCAGTAGTTCTTCCTTGCTTCGAGAGCAGTACTTC. Encoded protein: CASSSSLLREQYF.

The V gene is TRBV19, the J gene TRBJ2-5, with 10 bases that match TRBD2. Germline-derived CDR1 and CDR2 are LNHDA and SQIVND (reference sequence). V trimming: 8 bases; J trimming: 2 bases; junction bases outside the gene matches: 11. The length of the CDR3 is 16 residues. The CDR3 protein is CASRDPSGGHQETQYF. DNA of the CDR3: TGTGCCAGTCGAGACCCTAGCGGGGGTCATCAAGAGACCCAGTACTTC. Based on the CDR3 plus reference TRBV19 and TRBJ2-5, the full variable domain is DGGITQSPKYLFRKEGQNVTLSCEQNLNHDAMYWYRQDPGQGLRLIYYSQIVNDFQKGDIAEGYSVSREKKESFPLTVTSAQKNPTAFYLCASRDPSGGHQETQYFGPGTRLLVL.

The chain has TRBV4-2 and TRBJ1-2; the match to TRBD1 covers 9 bases. Germline V gene lookup returns CDR1 LGHNA and CDR2 YNFKEQ. Unmatched junction bases numbered 4, after V lost 1 base and J lost 4 bases. The CDR3 loop spans 15 amino acids. The CDR3 reads CASSQVQTGGYGYTF. The CDR3 DNA is TGTGCCAGCAGCCAAGTTCAGACAGGGGGCTATGGCTACACCTTC.

This clone was seen only a few times. The V call is TRBV7-3, the J call TRBJ2-3; TRBD1 or TRBD2 may be the D gene (6 bases each). The CDR3 is 16 residues long. Trimming took 1 base from V and 2 from J, leaving 13 bases between them. CDR1 is SGHTA and CDR2 is FQGTGA in the germline V gene. Written as DNA, the CDR3 is TGTGCCAGCAGCTTAATGGGGGCGGGGACCACAGATACGCAGTATTTT. Encoded protein: CASSLMGAGTTDTQYF.

The chain links TRBV19 to TRBJ2-1; D is perhaps TRBD2 (6 bases). The CDR3 sequence is 14 residues long. V was trimmed by 5 bases and J by 9 bases, leaving 17 bases between them. From germline, CDR1 is LNHDA and CDR2 SQIVND (reference sequence). CDR3 sequence (DNA): TGTGCCAGTAGTCCCACTAGGTTCGGGGGTGAGCAGTTCTTC. The encoded protein is CASSPTRFGGEQFF.

V gene TRBV6-6 combines with J gene TRBJ2-2; unclear D gene. Germline V gene data show CDR1 as MNHNY and CDR2 as SVGAGI (reference sequence). The CDR3 has 15 residues. Trimming removed 0 bases at V and 4 bases at J, with 9 bases between. The CDR3 protein is CASSYSRRITGELFF. CDR3 bases: TGTGCCAGCAGTTACTCGAGACGAATCACCGGGGAGCTGTTTTTT.

The rearrangement uses TRBV5-6 and TRBJ1-2; possible D gene TRBD1, 6 bases. CDR3 length: 14 amino acids. Germline V lookup: CDR1 SGHDT, CDR2 YYEEEE. Between the trimmed V and J ends, which lost 0 bases and 5 bases, there was a span of 11 bases. Here the CDR3 DNA reads TGTGCCAGCAGCTTGGGGGGGCATATATATGGCTACACCTTC. Residues: CASSLGGHIYGYTF.

This chain joins TRBV7-3 and TRBJ1-1, with unresolved D. Germline loops: CDR1 SGHTA, CDR2 FQGTGA. Trimming shortened V by 5 bases and J by 1 base, and 11 bases separated the two germline ends. This CDR3 has 14 residues. Written as DNA, the CDR3 is TGTGCCAGCAGCCCAATGGGGTCGAACACTGAAGCTTTCTTT. It specifies CASSPMGSNTEAFF.

V usage is TRBV30 and J usage is TRBJ1-4, with D uncertain. Germline V gene data show CDR1 as GTSNPN and CDR2 as SVGIG (reference sequence). V dropped 0 bases and J dropped 0 bases, with 11 bases sitting between them. This CDR3 comprises 16 residues. The CDR3 bases are TGTGCCTGGAGTGTAAGCGGGCTGACAACTAATGAAAAACTGTTTTTT. Protein product: CAWSVSGLTTNEKLFF.

The chain couples TRBV9 to TRBJ2-3, with D perhaps assigned TRBD1 or TRBD2 (6 bases each). V was cut by 3 bases and J by 7 bases, with 12 bases left in between. CDR1 and CDR2 from the germline V gene are SGDLS and YYNGEE. The CDR3 loop spans 13 amino acids. In nucleotides, the CDR3 is TGTGCCAGCAGCGCCCGGGGGCGTAATACGCAGTATTTT. Translated: CASSARGRNTQYF.

This clone was counted only a few times. The rearrangement joins TRBV7-6 to TRBJ2-2; D is unclear. V lost 1 base and J 4 bases, leaving 7 bases between the germline ends. Germline V gene data show CDR1 as SGHVS and CDR2 as FNYEAQ. CDR3 length equals 14 residues. In nucleotides, the CDR3 is TGTGCCAGCAGCTTAGGCGGTCCCACCGGGGAGCTGTTTTTT. It translates to CASSLGGPTGELFF. Full variable domain (remainder filled in from reference TRBV7-6 and TRBJ2-2): GAGVSQSPRYKVTKRGQDVALRCDPISGHVSLYWYRQALGQGPEFLTYFNYEAQQDKSGLPNDRFSAERPEGSISTLTIQRTEQRDSAMYRCASSLGGPTGELFFGEGSRLTVL.

The V and J genes are TRBV27 and TRBJ1-2; 8 bases line up with TRBD1. The V and J ends lost 3 bases and 4 bases, in that order; junction bases with no gene match: 4. This CDR3 region has 14 residues. Germline-derived CDR1 and CDR2 are MNHEY and SMNVEV (reference sequence). The CDR3 nucleotides read TGTGCCAGCAGTTTCGGGACAGGAACCTATGGCTACACCTTC. It encodes CASSFGTGTYGYTF.

The chain uses TRBV6-4 and TRBJ1-6; TRBD1 matches 9 bases. CDR3 size: 15 residues. Trimming took 5 bases from V and 3 from J; bases not matched to a gene: 2. Germline V gives CDR1 MRHNA, CDR2 SNTAGT. DNA for the CDR3: TGTGCCAGCAGTTGGGACAGGGACTATAATTCACCCCTCCACTTT. As protein: CASSWDRDYNSPLHF.

The V gene is TRBV19, the J gene TRBJ2-7, with 8 bases matching TRBD2. The germline gives CDR1 LNHDA, CDR2 SQIVND (reference sequence). Unmatched junction bases numbered 9, after V lost 5 bases and J lost 0 bases. CDR3 length equals 16 residues. CDR3 in DNA: TGTGCCAGTAGTCCCCGAGGGGCGGGGGGCTCCTACGAGCAGTACTTC. Protein product: CASSPRGAGGSYEQYF.

The chain carries TRBV7-9 and TRBJ1-2; D might be TRBD1 (6 bases). Germline CDR1 is SEHNR and CDR2 is FQNEAQ (reference sequence). The CDR3 loop spans 16 amino acids. The V end lost 4 bases, the J end lost 1 base, and 16 bases lay between the germline ends. The chain's CDR3 is CASSSTGGALNYGYTF. The DNA of the CDR3 is TGTGCCAGCAGCTCTACCGGGGGGGCGCTTAACTATGGCTACACCTTC.

CDR3 DNA sequence: TGTGCCAGCAGGGGACAGGGGAGGCATTCACCCCTCCACTTT. Amino acids: CASRGQGRHSPLHF. The chain has TRBV11-2 and TRBJ1-6; 10 bases fit TRBD1. Trimming removed 6 bases from V and 8 bases from J; junction bases left unmatched: 4. The CDR3 contains 14 residues. Germline CDR1 and CDR2: SGHAT and FQNNGV.

J is TRBJ1-3 and V is TRBV10-1, with D hard to call. V was pared by 0 bases and J by 3 bases, with 0 bases between. Germline-derived CDR1 and CDR2 are WNHNN and SYGVQD (reference sequence). The CDR3 is made up of 12 amino acids. The DNA for the CDR3 is TGCGCCAGCAGTGAGTCTGGAAACACCATATATTTT. This encodes CASSESGNTIYF.

The genes are TRBV5-4 and TRBJ2-5, with 7 bases identical to TRBD2. The DNA end is a closer match to TRBJ2-7, so the J assignment may be wrong. CDR3 length: 14 amino acids. Germline lookup yields CDR1 SGHNT and CDR2 YYREEE (reference sequence). The CDR3 spells CASSLYTGGHEQYF. CDR3 nucleotide sequence: TGTGCCAGCAGCCTCTACACGGGAGGCCACGAGCAGTACTTC.

This chain links TRBV10-3 with TRBJ2-3, with D unresolved. V was pared by 0 bases and J by 2 bases, with 9 bases between. The CDR3 is made up of 15 amino acids. Germline V gives CDR1 ENHRY, CDR2 SYGVKD. CDR3 in DNA: TGTGCCATCAGTGAGTCTACAATAGACACAGATACGCAGTATTTT. Amino acids: CAISESTIDTDTQYF.

This rearrangement joins TRBV10-3 to TRBJ2-3, with 8 bases aligning to TRBD2. CDR3 length equals 16 residues. Germline assignment: CDR1 ENHRY and CDR2 SYGVKD. V lost 0 bases and J lost 1; bases outside the gene matches: 3. The CDR3: CAISESGGGRTDTQYF. CDR3 DNA sequence: TGTGCCATCAGTGAGTCTGGCGGGGGGCGCACAGATACGCAGTATTTT.

The chain joins TRBV5-1 to TRBJ2-5; maybe TRBD1 (5 bases). Trimming removed 3 bases from V and 3 bases from J, with 12 bases in between. CDR3 length equals 14 residues. Germline V CDR1 and CDR2: SGHRS, YFSETQ. This CDR3 is CASSYDSSKETQYF. The CDR3 bases are TGCGCCAGCAGCTACGACAGCTCCAAAGAGACCCAGTACTTC.

This chain joins TRBV10-3 and TRBJ1-2; D remains unclear. The CDR3 runs to 13 residues. From germline, CDR1 is ENHRY and CDR2 SYGVKD. The V end was cut by 3 bases, the J end by 7 bases, with 12 bases between. CDR3: CAISDRPRSGYTF. The CDR3 DNA reads TGTGCCATCAGTGACAGGCCCCGTAGTGGCTACACCTTC.